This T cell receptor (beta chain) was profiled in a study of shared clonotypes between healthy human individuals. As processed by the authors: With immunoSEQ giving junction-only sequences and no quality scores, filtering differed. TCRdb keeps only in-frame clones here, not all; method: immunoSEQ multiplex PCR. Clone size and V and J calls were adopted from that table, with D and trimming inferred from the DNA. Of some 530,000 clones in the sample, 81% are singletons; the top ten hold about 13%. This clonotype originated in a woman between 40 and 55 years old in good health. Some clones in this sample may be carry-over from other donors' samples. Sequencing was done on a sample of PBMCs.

The CDR3 region is CASSFNAMGTGELFF. The DNA of the CDR3 is TGTGCCAGCAGCTTTAACGCGATGGGCACCGGGGAGCTGTTTTTT. This chain uses TRBV11-2 with TRBJ2-2; D unclear. Trimming took 3 bases from V and 4 from J, leaving 12 bases between them. This CDR3 has 15 residues. The germline CDR1 and CDR2 sequences are SGHAT and FQNNGV.